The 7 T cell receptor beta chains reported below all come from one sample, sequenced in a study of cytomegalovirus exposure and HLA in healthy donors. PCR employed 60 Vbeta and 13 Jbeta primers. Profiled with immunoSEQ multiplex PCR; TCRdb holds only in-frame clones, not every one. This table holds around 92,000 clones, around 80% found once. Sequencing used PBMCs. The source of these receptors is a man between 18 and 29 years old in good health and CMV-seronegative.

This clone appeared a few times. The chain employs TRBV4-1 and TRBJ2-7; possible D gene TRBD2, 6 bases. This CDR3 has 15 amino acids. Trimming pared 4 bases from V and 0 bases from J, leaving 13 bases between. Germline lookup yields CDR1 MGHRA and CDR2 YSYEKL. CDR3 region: CASSPTGTYSYEQYF. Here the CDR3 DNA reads TGCGCCAGCAGCCCTACGGGGACTTACTCCTACGAGCAGTACTTC.

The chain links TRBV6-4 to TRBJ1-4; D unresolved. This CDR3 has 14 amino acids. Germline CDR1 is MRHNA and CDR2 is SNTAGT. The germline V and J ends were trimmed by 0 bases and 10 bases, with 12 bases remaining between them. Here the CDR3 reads CASSDSRADIKLFF. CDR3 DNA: TGTGCCAGCAGTGACTCGAGGGCAGACATAAAACTGTTTTTT.

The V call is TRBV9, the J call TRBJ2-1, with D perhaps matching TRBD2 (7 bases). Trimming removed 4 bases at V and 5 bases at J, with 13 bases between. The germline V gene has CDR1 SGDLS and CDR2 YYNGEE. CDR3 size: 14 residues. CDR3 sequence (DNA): TGTGCCAGCAGCAGGGGGGGGTCTAACAATGAGCAGTTCTTC. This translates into CASSRGGSNNEQFF.

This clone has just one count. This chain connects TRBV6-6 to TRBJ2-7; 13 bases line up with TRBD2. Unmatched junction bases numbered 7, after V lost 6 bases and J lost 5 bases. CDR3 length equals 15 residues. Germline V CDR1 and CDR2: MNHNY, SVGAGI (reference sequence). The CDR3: CASSLWTSGGNEQYF. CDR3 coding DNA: TGTGCCAGCAGCCTTTGGACTAGCGGGGGAAACGAGCAGTACTTC.

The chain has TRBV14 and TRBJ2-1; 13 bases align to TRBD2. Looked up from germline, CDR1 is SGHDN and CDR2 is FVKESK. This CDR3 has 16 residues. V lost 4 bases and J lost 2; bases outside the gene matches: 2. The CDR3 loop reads CASSRLAGGTYNEQFF. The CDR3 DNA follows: TGTGCCAGCAGCCGACTAGCGGGGGGCACCTACAATGAGCAGTTCTTC.

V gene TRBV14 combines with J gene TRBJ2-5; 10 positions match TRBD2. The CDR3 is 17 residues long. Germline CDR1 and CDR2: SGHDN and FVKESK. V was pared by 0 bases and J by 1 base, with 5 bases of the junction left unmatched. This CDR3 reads CASSQDWLAGAQETQYF. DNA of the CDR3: TGTGCCAGCAGCCAAGATTGGCTAGCGGGGGCCCAAGAGACCCAGTACTTC.

CDR3 DNA: TGTGCCAGCAGTGTCAGAGACAGGACGGATCAGCCCCAGCATTTT. Protein product: CASSVRDRTDQPQHF. The V and J genes are TRBV2 and TRBJ1-5, with D perhaps TRBD1 (6 bases). The CDR3 is 15 amino acids. V dropped 4 bases and J dropped 5 bases, with 15 bases sitting between them. CDR1 is SNHLY, CDR2 FYNNEI, per germline.